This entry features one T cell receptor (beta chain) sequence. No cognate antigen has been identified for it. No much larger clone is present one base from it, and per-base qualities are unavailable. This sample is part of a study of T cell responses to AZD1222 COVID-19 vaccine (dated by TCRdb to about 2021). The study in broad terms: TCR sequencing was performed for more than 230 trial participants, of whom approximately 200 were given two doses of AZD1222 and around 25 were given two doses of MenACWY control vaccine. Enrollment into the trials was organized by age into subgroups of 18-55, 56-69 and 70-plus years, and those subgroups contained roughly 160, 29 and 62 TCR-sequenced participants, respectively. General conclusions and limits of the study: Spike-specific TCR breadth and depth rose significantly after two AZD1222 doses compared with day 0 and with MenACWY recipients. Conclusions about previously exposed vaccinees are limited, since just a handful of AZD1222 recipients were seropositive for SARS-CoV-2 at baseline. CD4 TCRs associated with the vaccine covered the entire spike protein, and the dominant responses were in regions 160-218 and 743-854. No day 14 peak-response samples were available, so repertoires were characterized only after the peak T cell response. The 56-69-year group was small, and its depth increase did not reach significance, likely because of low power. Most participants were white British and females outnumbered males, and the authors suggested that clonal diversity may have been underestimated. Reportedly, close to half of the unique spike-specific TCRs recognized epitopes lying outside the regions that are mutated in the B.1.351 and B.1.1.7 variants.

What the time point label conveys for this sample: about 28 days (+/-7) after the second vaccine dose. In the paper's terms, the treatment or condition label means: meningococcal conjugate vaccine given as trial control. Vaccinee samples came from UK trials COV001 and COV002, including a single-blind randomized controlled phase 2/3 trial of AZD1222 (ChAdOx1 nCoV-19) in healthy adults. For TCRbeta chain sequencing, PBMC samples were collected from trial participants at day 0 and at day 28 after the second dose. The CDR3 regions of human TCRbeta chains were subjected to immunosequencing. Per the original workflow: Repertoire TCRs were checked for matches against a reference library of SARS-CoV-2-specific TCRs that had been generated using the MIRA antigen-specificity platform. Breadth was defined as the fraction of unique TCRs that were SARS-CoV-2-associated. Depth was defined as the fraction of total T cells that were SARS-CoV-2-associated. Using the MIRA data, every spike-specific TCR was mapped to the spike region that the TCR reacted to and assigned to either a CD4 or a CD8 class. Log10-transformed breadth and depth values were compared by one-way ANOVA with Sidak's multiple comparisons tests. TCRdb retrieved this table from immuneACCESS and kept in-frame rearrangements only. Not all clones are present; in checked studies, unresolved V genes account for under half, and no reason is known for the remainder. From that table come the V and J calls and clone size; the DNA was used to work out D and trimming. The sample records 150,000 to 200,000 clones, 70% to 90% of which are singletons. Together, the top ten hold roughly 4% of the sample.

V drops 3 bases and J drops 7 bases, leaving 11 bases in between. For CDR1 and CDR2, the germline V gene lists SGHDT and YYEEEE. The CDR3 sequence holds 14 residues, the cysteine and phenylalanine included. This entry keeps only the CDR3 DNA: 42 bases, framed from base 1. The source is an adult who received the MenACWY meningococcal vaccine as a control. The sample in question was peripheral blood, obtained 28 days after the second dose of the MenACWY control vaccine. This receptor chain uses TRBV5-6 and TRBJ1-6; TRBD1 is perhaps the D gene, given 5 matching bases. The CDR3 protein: CASSSRAENSPLHF. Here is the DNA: TGTGCCAGCAGCTCCAGGGCAGAAAATTCACCCCTCCACTTT.